The clone carrying this T cell receptor (beta chain) was counted only a few times. The antigen is unknown. The sample holds other DNA sequences that translate to the same CDR3. Recipients boosted at about 4 weeks or about 12 weeks are pooled. These data originate in a study of T cell responses to AZD1222 COVID-19 vaccine. Overall study findings and caveats: Scientists sampled the repertoires only once the peak T cell response had passed. Unmutated regions of variants are reportedly targeted by nearly half of spike-specific TCRs.

The CDR3 spans 15 residues. V gave up 4 bases and J gave up 1 base, with 14 bases separating them. Germline CDR1 is SGHRS and CDR2 is YFSETQ. Profiling relied on immunoSEQ multiplex PCR, and the TCRdb table lists in-frame clones only, not all of them. This table has 90,000 to 130,000 clones, around 93% appearing once. This sequence originates from an adult who received the AZD1222 COVID-19 vaccine. The chain joins TRBV5-1 to TRBJ2-5; TRBD2 is a possible D gene (6 bases). This specimen consisted of peripheral blood, obtained 28 days after the second AZD1222 dose. CDR3 sequence (DNA): TGCGCCAGCAGCCTGGGGGGTTCTGGCCAAGAGACCCAGTACTTC. It translates to CASSLGGSGQETQYF.